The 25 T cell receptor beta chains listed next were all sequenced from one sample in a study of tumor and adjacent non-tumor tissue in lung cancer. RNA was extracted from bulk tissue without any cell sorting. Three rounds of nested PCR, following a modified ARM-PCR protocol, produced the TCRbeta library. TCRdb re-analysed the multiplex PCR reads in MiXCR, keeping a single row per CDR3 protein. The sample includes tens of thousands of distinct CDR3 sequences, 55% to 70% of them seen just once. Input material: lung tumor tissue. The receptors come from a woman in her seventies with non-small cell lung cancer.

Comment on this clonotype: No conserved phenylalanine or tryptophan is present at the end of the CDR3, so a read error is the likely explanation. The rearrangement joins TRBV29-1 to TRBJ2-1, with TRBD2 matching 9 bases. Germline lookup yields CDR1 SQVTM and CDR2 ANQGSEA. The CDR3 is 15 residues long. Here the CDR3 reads CSVLAGEVSYNVQFL. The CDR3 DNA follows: TGCAGCGTCTTAGCGGGAGAGGTTTCCTACAATGTGCAGTTCCTC.

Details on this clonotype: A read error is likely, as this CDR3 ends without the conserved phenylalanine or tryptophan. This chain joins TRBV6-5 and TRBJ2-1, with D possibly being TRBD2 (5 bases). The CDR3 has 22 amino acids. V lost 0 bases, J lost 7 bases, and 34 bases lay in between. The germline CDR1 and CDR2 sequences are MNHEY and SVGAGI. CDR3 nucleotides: TGTGCCAGCAGTTACTCCCGGTCCAAACAGAGGTCCGACCCGAGGGCGGAGAATGAGCAGTTCTCC. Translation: CASSYSRSKQRSDPRAENEQFS.

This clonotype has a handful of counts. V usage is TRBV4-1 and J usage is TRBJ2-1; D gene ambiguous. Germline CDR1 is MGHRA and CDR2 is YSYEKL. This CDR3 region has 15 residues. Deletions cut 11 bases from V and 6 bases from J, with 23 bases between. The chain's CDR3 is CAGGQPSTLSNEQFF. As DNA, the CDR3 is TGCGCCGGCGGCCAACCTAGTACCCTCAGCAATGAGCAGTTCTTC.

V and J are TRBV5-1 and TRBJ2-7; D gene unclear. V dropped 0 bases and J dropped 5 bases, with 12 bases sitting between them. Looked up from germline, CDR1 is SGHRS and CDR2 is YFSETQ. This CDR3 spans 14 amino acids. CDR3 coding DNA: TGCGCCAGCAGCTTGGGCTGCCGAACCAACGAGCAGTACTTC. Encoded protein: CASSLGCRTNEQYF.

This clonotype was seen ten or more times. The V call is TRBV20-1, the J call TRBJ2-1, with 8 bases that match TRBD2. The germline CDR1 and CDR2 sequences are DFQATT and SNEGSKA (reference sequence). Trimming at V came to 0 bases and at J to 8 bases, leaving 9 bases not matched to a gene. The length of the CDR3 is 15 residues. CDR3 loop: CSARDTSGSGYEQFF. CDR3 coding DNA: TGCAGTGCTAGAGATACCAGCGGGAGCGGTTATGAGCAGTTCTTC.

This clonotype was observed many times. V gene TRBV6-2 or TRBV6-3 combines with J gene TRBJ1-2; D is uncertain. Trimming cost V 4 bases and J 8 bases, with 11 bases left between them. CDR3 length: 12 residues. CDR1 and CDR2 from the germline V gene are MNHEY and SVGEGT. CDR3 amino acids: CASSSPLGGYTF. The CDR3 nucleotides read TGTGCCAGCAGTTCCCCCCTGGGGGGCTACACCTTC.

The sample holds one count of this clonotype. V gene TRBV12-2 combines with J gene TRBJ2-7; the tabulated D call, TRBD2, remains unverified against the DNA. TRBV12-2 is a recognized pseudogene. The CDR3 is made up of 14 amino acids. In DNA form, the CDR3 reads TGTGCAAGTCGCTTAGCGGGAGGGAACAACGAGCAGTACTTC. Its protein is CASRLAGGNNEQYF.

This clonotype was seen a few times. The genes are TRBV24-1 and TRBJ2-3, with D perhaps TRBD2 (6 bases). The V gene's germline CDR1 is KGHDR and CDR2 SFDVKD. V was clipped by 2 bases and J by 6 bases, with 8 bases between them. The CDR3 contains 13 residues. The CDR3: CATSDSGRDTQYF. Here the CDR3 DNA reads TGTGCCACCAGTGATTCGGGGAGGGATACGCAGTATTTT.

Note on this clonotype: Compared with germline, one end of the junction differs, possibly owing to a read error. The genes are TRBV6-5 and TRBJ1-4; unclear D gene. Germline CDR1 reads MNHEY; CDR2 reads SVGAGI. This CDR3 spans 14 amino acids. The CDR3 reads CASSPTPTNEKLLF. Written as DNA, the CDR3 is TGTGCCAGCAGTCCTACGCCAACTAATGAAAAATTGTTATTT.

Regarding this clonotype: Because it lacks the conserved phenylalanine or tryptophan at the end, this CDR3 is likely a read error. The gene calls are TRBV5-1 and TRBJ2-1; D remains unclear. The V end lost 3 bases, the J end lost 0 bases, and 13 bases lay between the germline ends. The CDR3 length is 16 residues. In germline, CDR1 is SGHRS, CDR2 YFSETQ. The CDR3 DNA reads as TGCGCCAGCAGCTCGGTCGCTTCGAGCTCCTACAATGAGCAGTTCCTC. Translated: CASSSVASSSYNEQFL.

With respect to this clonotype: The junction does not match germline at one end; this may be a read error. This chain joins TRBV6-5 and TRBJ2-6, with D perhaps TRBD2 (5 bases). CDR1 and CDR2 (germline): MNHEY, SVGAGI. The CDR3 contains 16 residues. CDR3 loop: CASCYSRGSGANVLTF. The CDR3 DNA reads TGCGCCAGCTGTTACTCTCGGGGTTCTGGGGCCAACGTCCTGACTTTC.

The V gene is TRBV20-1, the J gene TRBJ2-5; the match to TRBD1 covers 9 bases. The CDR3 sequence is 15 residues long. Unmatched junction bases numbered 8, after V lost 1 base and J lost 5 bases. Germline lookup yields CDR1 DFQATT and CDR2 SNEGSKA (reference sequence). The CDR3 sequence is CSARVRTGVGETQYF. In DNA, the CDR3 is TGCAGTGCTAGAGTTCGGACAGGGGTGGGCGAGACCCAGTACTTC.

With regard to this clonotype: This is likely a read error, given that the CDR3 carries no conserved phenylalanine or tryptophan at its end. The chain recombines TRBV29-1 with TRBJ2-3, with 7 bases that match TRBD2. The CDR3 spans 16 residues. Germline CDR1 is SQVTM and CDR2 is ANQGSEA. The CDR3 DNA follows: TGCAACGTTCTCCCACTAGGGCGGGGGAGCACAGATACGCAGTATTTG. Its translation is CNVLPLGRGSTDTQYL.

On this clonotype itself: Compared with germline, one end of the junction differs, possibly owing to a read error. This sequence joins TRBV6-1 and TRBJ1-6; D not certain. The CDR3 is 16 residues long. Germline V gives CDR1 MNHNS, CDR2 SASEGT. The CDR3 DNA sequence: TGTGGCAGCAGTGAAAGTTTTCAGGTGCGTAATTCACCCCTCCACTTT. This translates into CGSSESFQVRNSPLHF.

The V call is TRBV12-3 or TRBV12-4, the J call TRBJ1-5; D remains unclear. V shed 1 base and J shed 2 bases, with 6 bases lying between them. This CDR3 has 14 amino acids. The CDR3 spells CASSLGRCNQPQHF. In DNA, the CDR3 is TGTGCCAGCAGTTTAGGCAGGTGCAATCAGCCCCAGCATTTT.

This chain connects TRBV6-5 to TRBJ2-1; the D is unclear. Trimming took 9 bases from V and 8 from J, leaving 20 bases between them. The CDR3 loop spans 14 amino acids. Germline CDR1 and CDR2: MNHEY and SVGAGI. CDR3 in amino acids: CASSRPCLTDEQFF. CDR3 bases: TGTGCCAGTAGCCGACCCTGTCTCACGGATGAGCAGTTCTTC.

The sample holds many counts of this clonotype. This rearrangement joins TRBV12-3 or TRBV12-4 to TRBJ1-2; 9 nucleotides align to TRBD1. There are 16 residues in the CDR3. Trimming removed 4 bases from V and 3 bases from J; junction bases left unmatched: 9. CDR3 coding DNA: TGTGCCAGCAGTTCCCCTCGGACAGGGGATTACTATGGCTACACCTTC. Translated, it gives CASSSPRTGDYYGYTF.

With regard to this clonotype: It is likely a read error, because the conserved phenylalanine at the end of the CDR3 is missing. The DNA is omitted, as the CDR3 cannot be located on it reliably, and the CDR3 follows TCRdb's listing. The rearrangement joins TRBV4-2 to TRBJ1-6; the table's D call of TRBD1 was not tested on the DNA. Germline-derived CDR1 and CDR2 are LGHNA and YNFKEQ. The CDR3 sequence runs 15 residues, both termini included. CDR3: CASSQDVRGSSLLHL.

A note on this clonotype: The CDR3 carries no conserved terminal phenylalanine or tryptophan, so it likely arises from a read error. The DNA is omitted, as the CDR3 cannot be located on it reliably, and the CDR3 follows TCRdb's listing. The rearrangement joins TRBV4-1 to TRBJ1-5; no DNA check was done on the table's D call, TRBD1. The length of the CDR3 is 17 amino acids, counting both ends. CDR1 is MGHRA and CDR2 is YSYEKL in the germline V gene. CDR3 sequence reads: CASSTGVTLNSNQPQQS.

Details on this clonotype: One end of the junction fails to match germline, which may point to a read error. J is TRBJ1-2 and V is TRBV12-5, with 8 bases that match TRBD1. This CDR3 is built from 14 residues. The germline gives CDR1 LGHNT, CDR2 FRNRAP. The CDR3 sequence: CTSGTGRGQYGYTF. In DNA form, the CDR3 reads TGTACTAGTGGGACGGGCAGGGGGCAATATGGCTACACCTTC.

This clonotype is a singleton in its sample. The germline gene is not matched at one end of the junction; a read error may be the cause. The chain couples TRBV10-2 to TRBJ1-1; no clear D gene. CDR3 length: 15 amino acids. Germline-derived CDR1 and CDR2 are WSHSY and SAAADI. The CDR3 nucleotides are TGCGCCAGCAGTGACTGGAGGACTCTGAACACTGAAGCTCTCTTT. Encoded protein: CASSDWRTLNTEALF.

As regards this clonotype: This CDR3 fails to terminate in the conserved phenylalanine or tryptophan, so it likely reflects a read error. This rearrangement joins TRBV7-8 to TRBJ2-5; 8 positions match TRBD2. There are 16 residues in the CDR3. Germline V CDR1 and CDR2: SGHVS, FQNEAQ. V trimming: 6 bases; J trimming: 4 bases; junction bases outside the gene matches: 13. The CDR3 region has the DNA TGTGCCAGCAGATCCGAGAGCGGGAGCACCAGAGAGACCCAGTACCTC. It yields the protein CASRSESGSTRETQYL.

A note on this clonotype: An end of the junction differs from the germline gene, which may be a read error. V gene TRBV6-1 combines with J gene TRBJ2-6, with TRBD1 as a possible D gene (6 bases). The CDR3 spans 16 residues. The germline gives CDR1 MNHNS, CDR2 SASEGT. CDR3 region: CACSQGSSSGTNVLTF. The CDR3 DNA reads TGTGCCTGCAGTCAGGGGTCTAGCTCTGGGACCAACGTCCTGACTTTC.

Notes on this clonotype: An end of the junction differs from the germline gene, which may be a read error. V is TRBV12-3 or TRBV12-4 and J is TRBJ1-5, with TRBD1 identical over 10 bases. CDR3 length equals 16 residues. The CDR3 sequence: CASSLVDRGLMQSQHF. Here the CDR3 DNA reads TGCGCCAGCAGTTTAGTAGACAGGGGGCTTATGCAGTCCCAGCATTTT.

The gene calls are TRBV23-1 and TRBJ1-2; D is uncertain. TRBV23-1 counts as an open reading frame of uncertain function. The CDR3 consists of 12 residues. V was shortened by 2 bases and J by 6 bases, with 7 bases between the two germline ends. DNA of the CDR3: TGCGCCAGCAGTCAACTCACCCATGGCTACACCTTC. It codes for CASSQLTHGYTF.